This record concerns one T cell receptor beta chain sequence. This sample is part of a study of shared clonotypes between healthy human individuals. Looking at the study overall: CD4 naive and memory got three plates each, CD8 naive two, CD8 memory one.

Each cell subset's genomic DNA was divided evenly among several immunoSEQ plates. Produced via immunoSEQ multiplex PCR; TCRdb's table is partial and in-frame only. Here the sample spans approximately 340,000 clones, roughly 70% being singletons. This TCR derives from a man aged 25 to 45 in good health. The sequenced sample consisted of memory CD4+ T cells sorted from blood. Stated subset: CD45RA-negative fraction.

CDR3 sequence (DNA): TGCGCCAGCAGACCGACAGTAAACACCGGGGAGCTGTTTTTT. Encoded protein: CASRPTVNTGELFF. The chain is built from TRBV5-1 and TRBJ2-2; weak D call: TRBD1 (5 bases). Germline CDR1 and CDR2: SGHRS and YFSETQ. This CDR3 comprises 14 residues. With 5 bases removed from V and 2 bases from J, the gap between germline ends came to 10 bases.